These 21 T cell receptor beta chains came from one sample sequenced in a study of sequential checkpoint blockade in melanoma. Treatment defined: randomized to nivolumab then ipilimumab (arm A) or the reverse (arm B). Sequencing was performed with immunoSEQ multiplex PCR; in TCRdb, only in-frame clones are kept and a portion is missing. Among more than 10,000 clones listed, 74% were seen once. The starting material was CD8+ T cells sorted from blood (inferred from file names), obtained from a patient given nivolumab and ipilimumab in sequence. The receptors were sampled from a human donor with melanoma.

The chain recombines TRBV5-1 with TRBJ1-1; D not certain. The CDR3 has 13 amino acids. Germline V lookup: CDR1 SGHRS, CDR2 YFSETQ. The V and J ends lost 0 bases and 6 bases respectively, with 9 bases between them. Here the CDR3 DNA reads TGCGCCAGCAGCTTGGCCAGAGCGGCTGAAGCTTTCTTT. Protein: CASSLARAAEAFF.

Only a few counts were recorded for this clone. The J gene is TRBJ2-1, the V gene TRBV7-9; 7 positions match TRBD2. Germline V gene lookup returns CDR1 SEHNR and CDR2 FQNEAQ (reference sequence). The length of the CDR3 is 14 residues. The ends lost 1 base at V and 3 bases at J; junction bases unmatched: 0. CDR3 region: CASSLGDYYNEQFF. Written as DNA, the CDR3 is TGTGCCAGCAGCTTAGGGGACTACTACAATGAGCAGTTCTTC.

The V call is TRBV2, the J call TRBJ1-5, with 10 bases matching TRBD1. The CDR3 has 13 amino acids. V was clipped by 8 bases and J by 5 bases; unmatched bases: 3. Germline loops: CDR1 SNHLY, CDR2 FYNNEI. CDR3 amino acids: CASRTGGDQPQHF. The CDR3 DNA reads as TGTGCCAGCCGGACAGGGGGGGATCAGCCCCAGCATTTT. Combining the CDR3 with reference TRBV2 and TRBJ1-5 gives the whole variable domain EPEVTQTPSHQVTQMGQEVILRCVPISNHLYFYWYRQILGQKVEFLVSFYNNEISEKSEIFDDQFSVERPDGSNFTLKIRSTKLEDSAMYFCASRTGGDQPQHFGDGTRLSIL.

The chain employs TRBV11-2 and TRBJ2-3; D not certain. CDR1 SGHAT and CDR2 FQNNGV come from the germline V gene. CDR3 length: 12 amino acids. V shed 1 base and J shed 5 bases, with 4 bases lying between them. CDR3 sequence reads: CASSLVRDTQYF. CDR3 DNA sequence: TGTGCCAGCAGCTTAGTGCGAGATACGCAGTATTTT. Looking up the rest from reference TRBV11-2 and TRBJ2-3 gives the full variable domain: EAGVAQSPRYKIIEKRQSVAFWCNPISGHATLYWYQQILGQGPKLLIQFQNNGVVDDSQLPKDRFSAERLKGVDSTLKIQPAKLEDSAVYLCASSLVRDTQYFGPGTRLTVL.

The chain couples TRBV19 to TRBJ2-1; no firm D call. CDR3 length equals 14 residues. The V gene's germline CDR1 is LNHDA and CDR2 SQIVND (reference sequence). Trimming shortened V by 0 bases and J by 7 bases, and 10 bases separated the two germline ends. The CDR3 spells CASSIDPVYNEQFF. As DNA, the CDR3 is TGTGCCAGTAGTATAGATCCCGTTTATAATGAGCAGTTCTTC.

The chain links TRBV4-1 to TRBJ2-7, with a weak D call TRBD2 (6 bases). Deletions cut 4 bases from V and 2 bases from J, with 21 bases between. The CDR3 is 17 residues long. The germline gives CDR1 MGHRA, CDR2 YSYEKL. The CDR3 bases are TGCGCCAGCAGCCTCCTCCCCCCGGGACTGGACGCCTACGAGCAGTACTTC. Translating it yields CASSLLPPGLDAYEQYF.

This clone was found a few times. This rearrangement joins TRBV27 to TRBJ1-4; a possible D gene is TRBD1 (6 bases). The CDR3 length is 15 residues. Germline V lookup: CDR1 MNHEY, CDR2 SMNVEV (reference sequence). V lost 2 bases to trimming and J lost 7 bases, with 14 bases between them. The CDR3 spells CASSLIGGGSEKLFF. The CDR3 region has the DNA TGTGCCAGCAGTTTAATTGGGGGCGGGAGTGAAAAACTGTTTTTT. Full variable domain (missing parts from reference TRBV27 and TRBJ1-4): EAQVTQNPRYLITVTGKKLTVTCSQNMNHEYMSWYRQDPGLGLRQIYYSMNVEVTDKGDVPEGYKVSRKEKRNFPLILESPSPNQTSLYFCASSLIGGGSEKLFFGSGTQLSVL.

This chain uses TRBV27 with TRBJ1-1, with D tentatively TRBD1 (5 bases). This CDR3 comprises 15 residues. Per the germline V gene, CDR1 is MNHEY and CDR2 is SMNVEV (reference sequence). Trimming removed 4 bases at V and 0 bases at J, with 12 bases between. DNA for the CDR3: TGTGCCAGCAGTTCGGGGGGAGGTTTGAACACTGAAGCTTTCTTT. This sequence encodes CASSSGGGLNTEAFF.

CDR3 loop: CASSVGTSGSYEQYF. Here the CDR3 DNA reads TGTGCCAGCAGTGTTGGGACTAGCGGGAGTTACGAGCAGTACTTC. V usage is TRBV2 and J usage is TRBJ2-5; 14 positions agree with TRBD2. The DNA end favors TRBJ2-7, so the J call may be wrong. Germline CDR1 and CDR2: SNHLY and FYNNEI. The CDR3 totals 15 residues.

CDR3 in DNA: TGTGCCAGCACGGGACTAGCGGGGGTCAAGGGGACCCAGTACTTC. Translating gives CASTGLAGVKGTQYF. This rearrangement joins TRBV7-9 to TRBJ2-5, with 14 bases lining up with TRBD2. Germline assignment: CDR1 SEHNR and CDR2 FQNEAQ (reference sequence). This CDR3 has 15 amino acids. The V and J ends lost 7 bases and 7 bases, in that order; junction bases with no gene match: 8.

This chain links TRBV4-1 with TRBJ2-7; 8 bases match TRBD1. There are 15 residues in the CDR3. Germline CDR1 reads MGHRA; CDR2 reads YSYEKL. V lost 0 bases and J lost 5; bases outside the gene matches: 6. The CDR3 sequence: CASSQEPRGRDEQYF. CDR3 DNA sequence: TGCGCCAGCAGCCAAGAACCCAGGGGGCGGGACGAGCAGTACTTC.

This sequence joins TRBV5-8 and TRBJ1-5, with a tentative D call TRBD1 (6 bases). CDR3 size: 14 residues. Germline V CDR1 and CDR2: SGHTS, YDEGEE. V was cut by 4 bases and J by 0 bases, with 8 bases left in between. The CDR3 region has the DNA TGTGCCAGCAGCCTACAGGGTAGCAATCAGCCCCAGCATTTT. It yields the protein CASSLQGSNQPQHF.

The V and J genes are TRBV14 and TRBJ2-3; 7 positions match TRBD2. This CDR3 has 15 residues. Germline CDR1 reads SGHDN; CDR2 reads FVKESK. Trimming took 0 bases from V and 10 from J; bases not matched to a gene: 10. The CDR3 here is CASSQDHSTSVSQYF. The CDR3 DNA sequence: TGTGCCAGCAGCCAAGACCACTCAACTAGCGTTTCGCAGTATTTT.

The rearrangement links TRBV7-9 to TRBJ2-7, with D possibly being TRBD1 (6 bases). CDR3 length equals 14 residues. V was clipped by 4 bases and J by 1 base, with 11 bases between them. Germline V gene data show CDR1 as SEHNR and CDR2 as FQNEAQ (reference sequence). The CDR3 bases are TGTGCCAGCAGCTATAAGGGGGATTCCTACGAGCAGTACTTC. It encodes CASSYKGDSYEQYF.

This sequence joins TRBV5-4 and TRBJ2-1; D may be TRBD2 (6 bases). Trimming took off 3 bases at V and 6 bases at J, with 13 bases between the two ends. The germline V gene has CDR1 SGHNT and CDR2 YYREEE (reference sequence). CDR3 size: 14 residues. This chain's CDR3 is CASSSRGVINEQFF. In nucleotides, the CDR3 is TGTGCCAGCAGCTCGCGGGGAGTCATCAATGAGCAGTTCTTC.

This chain links TRBV10-2 with TRBJ1-1; D gene unclear. There are 13 residues in the CDR3. With 8 bases removed from V and 4 bases from J, the gap between germline ends came to 14 bases. Germline CDR1 and CDR2: WSHSY and SAAADI. CDR3 bases: TGCGCCAGCCGCCCCGAGGGCACCACTGAAGCTTTCTTT. This gives the protein CASRPEGTTEAFF.

This rearrangement joins TRBV7-6 to TRBJ1-1, with D maybe TRBD1 (6 bases). Germline V gives CDR1 SGHVS, CDR2 FNYEAQ. Trimming took 1 base from V and 5 from J, leaving 11 bases between them. The CDR3 runs 14 residues. CDR3 amino acids: CASSLGRGGTEAFF. In DNA form, the CDR3 reads TGTGCCAGCAGCTTAGGCAGGGGTGGAACTGAAGCTTTCTTT. Full variable domain (missing parts from reference TRBV7-6 and TRBJ1-1): GAGVSQSPRYKVTKRGQDVALRCDPISGHVSLYWYRQALGQGPEFLTYFNYEAQQDKSGLPNDRFSAERPEGSISTLTIQRTEQRDSAMYRCASSLGRGGTEAFFGQGTRLTVV.

The rearrangement joins TRBV13 to TRBJ2-5; D gene ambiguous. V was cut by 8 bases and J by 5 bases, with 18 bases left in between. The CDR3 is made up of 14 amino acids. CDR1 is PRHDT and CDR2 is FYEKMQ in the germline V gene (reference sequence). This chain's CDR3 is CASGPWSEFETQYF. Here the CDR3 DNA reads TGTGCCAGCGGCCCCTGGTCGGAGTTTGAGACCCAGTACTTC.

The genes are TRBV10-2 and TRBJ1-3; no firm D call. V was clipped by 6 bases and J by 2 bases, with 11 bases between them. The germline V gene has CDR1 WSHSY and CDR2 SAAADI. The CDR3 has 14 residues. CDR3 sequence reads: CASRSTGAGNTIYF. Written as DNA, the CDR3 is TGCGCCAGCAGGTCAACCGGTGCTGGAAACACCATATATTTT.

The CDR3 loop reads CASGLALQGRGTEAFF. The CDR3 region has the DNA TGTGCTAGTGGTTTGGCCCTACAGGGCCGGGGCACTGAAGCTTTCTTT. V gene TRBV12-5 combines with J gene TRBJ1-1, with D possibly TRBD1 on 6 matching bases. CDR3 length equals 16 residues. Germline CDR1 is LGHNT and CDR2 is FRNRAP. Deletions cut 1 base from V and 4 bases from J, with 16 bases between.

V usage is TRBV9 and J usage is TRBJ1-1, with D perhaps TRBD1 (5 bases). The germline gives CDR1 SGDLS, CDR2 YYNGEE. Between the trimmed V and J ends, which lost 4 bases and 0 bases, there was a span of 16 bases. This CDR3 region has 16 residues. The CDR3: CASSRGYAALNTEAFF. CDR3 DNA sequence: TGTGCCAGCAGCCGGGGGTACGCAGCCTTGAACACTGAAGCTTTCTTT. Based on the CDR3 plus reference TRBV9 and TRBJ1-1, the full variable domain is DSGVTQTPKHLITATGQRVTLRCSPRSGDLSVYWYQQSLDQGLQFLIQYYNGEERAKGNILERFSAQQFPDLHSELNLSSLELGDSALYFCASSRGYAALNTEAFFGQGTRLTVV.